The 4 T cell receptor beta chains reported below all come from one sample, sequenced in a study of shared clonotypes between healthy human individuals. Assay used: immunoSEQ multiplex PCR; TCRdb lists only in-frame clones, some missing. The sample yields about 960,000 clones, about three quarters seen once. The sequencing sample was made of memory CD4+ T cells sorted from blood. As for subset: CD45RA-negative fraction. The source of these receptors is a man aged 18 to 30 in good health.

The chain joins TRBV30 to TRBJ1-5, with 7 bases identical to TRBD1. Trimming cost V 3 bases and J 3 bases; bases outside gene matches: 8. Germline V gene data show CDR1 as GTSNPN and CDR2 as SVGIG (reference sequence). The CDR3 length is 15 residues. The CDR3 coding sequence is TGTGCCTGGAGACAGACCGGGACAGTCAATCAGCCCCAGCATTTT. Protein product: CAWRQTGTVNQPQHF.

This clone was found many times. This chain connects TRBV7-3 to TRBJ2-2; D call uncertain. The germline V gene encodes CDR1 SGHTA and CDR2 FQGTGA. Trimming took 4 bases from V and 5 from J, leaving 5 bases between them. The CDR3 length is 12 residues. CDR3 region: CASSYDTGELFF. CDR3 nucleotide sequence: TGTGCCAGCAGCTACGATACCGGGGAGCTGTTTTTT.

In this sample, this clone turned up a few times. This chain joins TRBV20-1 and TRBJ2-1; D ambiguous. The CDR3 totals 11 residues. The ends were cut back, 3 bases at V and 7 bases at J, with 7 bases in the middle. Germline CDR1 DFQATT, CDR2 SNEGSKA (reference sequence). For the CDR3, the DNA is TGCAGTGCTAGTCTTGGGAATGAGCAGTTCTTC. Its protein product is CSASLGNEQFF.

About this clone itself: The same CDR3 can be traced to other DNA sequences in this sample. This chain joins TRBV18 and TRBJ1-2, with D possibly being TRBD1 (5 bases). With 0 bases removed from V and 5 bases from J, the gap between germline ends came to 7 bases. CDR1 and CDR2 from the germline V gene are KGHSH and LQKENI. CDR3 length equals 13 residues. The CDR3 here is CASSPPAGYGYTF. The CDR3 coding sequence is TGTGCCAGCTCACCACCCGCAGGGTATGGCTACACCTTC.